Following are 31 T cell receptor beta chains from one sample sequenced in a study of T cell changes during pregnancy in multiple sclerosis. TCRdb's table, derived via immunoSEQ multiplex PCR, lists solely in-frame clones and lacks some. The data show under 95,000 clones, 94% seen once. The sequenced sample was peripheral blood, obtained in the second trimester of pregnancy. Receptors were obtained from a female donor in good health, enrolled as a control in a pregnancy study.

The gene calls are TRBV27 and TRBJ2-1; TRBD2 agrees at 10 bases. Germline CDR1 MNHEY, CDR2 SMNVEV (reference sequence). The J segment lost 15 bases and the V segment lost 10 bases, leaving 24 bases of the junction unmatched. This CDR3 is 16 amino acids long. The CDR3 DNA reads TGTGCCACCCCTGACAGGGAAGCTAGCGGGAGTCAGATTCGGTTCTTC. Protein sequence: CATPDREASGSQIRFF.

The chain has TRBV27 and TRBJ2-7; TRBD2 aligns across 14 bases. CDR1 is MNHEY and CDR2 is SMNVEV in the germline V gene (reference sequence). J lost 7 bases, V lost 5 bases, and 7 bases had no gene match. This CDR3 is built from 15 residues. The CDR3, as DNA: TGTGCCAGCAGTCCGACTAGCGGGAGGGAGTGGGAGCAGTACTTC. Protein product: CASSPTSGREWEQYF.

The rearrangement uses TRBV27 and TRBJ2-3; maybe TRBD1 (7 bases). V gave up 5 bases and J gave up 4 bases, with 16 bases separating them. The CDR3 runs to 15 residues. Germline V gene sequence: CDR1 MNHEY, CDR2 SMNVEV (reference sequence). The CDR3 spells CASSIIRGESDTQYF. Here the CDR3 DNA reads TGTGCCAGCAGTATTATCAGGGGGGAATCAGATACGCAGTATTTT.

The chain joins TRBV2 to TRBJ2-5; the match to TRBD1 covers 8 bases. Germline V gene lookup returns CDR1 SNHLY and CDR2 FYNNEI. With V trimmed by 6 bases and J by 5 bases, 5 bases remained unmatched. CDR3 size: 13 residues. In DNA, the CDR3 is TGTGCCAGCAGGGTCAGGGGGCTTGAGACCCAGTACTTC. Residues: CASRVRGLETQYF.

This sequence joins TRBV28 and TRBJ1-2, with D possibly TRBD1 on 6 matching bases. The CDR3 has 16 residues. V shed 5 bases and J shed 2 bases, with 18 bases lying between them. Germline CDR1 is MDHEN and CDR2 is SYDVKM. CDR3 nucleotides: TGTGCCAGCAGTCGTCGTGGGGGGGCTAAGAACTATGGCTACACCTTC. It encodes CASSRRGGAKNYGYTF.

The J gene is TRBJ2-7, the V gene TRBV11-2, with 10 bases fitting TRBD1. The CDR3 has 16 amino acids. CDR1 and CDR2 (germline): SGHAT, FQNNGV. V lost 5 bases, J lost 3 bases, and 10 bases stayed unmatched. The CDR3: CASSRIKGTGDYEQYF. CDR3 bases: TGTGCCAGCAGCCGCATCAAGGGGACAGGGGACTACGAGCAGTACTTC.

The V call is TRBV11-2, the J call TRBJ1-5; maybe TRBD1 (6 bases). Germline V CDR1 and CDR2: SGHAT, FQNNGV. CDR3 length: 14 residues. V was clipped by 2 bases and J by 6 bases, with 11 bases between them. The CDR3 DNA follows: TGTGCCAGCAGCTTATTGGGGGCGGGTCAGCCCCAGCATTTT. Residues: CASSLLGAGQPQHF.

This chain links TRBV7-2 with TRBJ2-5; tentatively, D is TRBD2 (5 bases). Trimming pared 4 bases from V and 5 bases from J, leaving 11 bases between. This CDR3 spans 13 amino acids. From germline, CDR1 is SGHTA and CDR2 FQGNSA. CDR3 sequence: CASSSPQRETQYF. The CDR3 nucleotides read TGTGCCAGCAGCTCTCCCCAGCGGGAGACCCAGTACTTC. Full variable domain (remainder filled in from reference TRBV7-2 and TRBJ2-5): GAGVSQSPSNKVTEKGKDVELRCDPISGHTALYWYRQSLGQGLEFLIYFQGNSAPDKSGLPSDRFSAERTGGSVSTLTIQRTQQEDSAVYLCASSSPQRETQYFGPGTRLLVL.

This chain's CDR3 is CASTEYNEQFF. CDR3 DNA: TGTGCCAGCACCGAGTACAATGAGCAGTTCTTC. The chain recombines TRBV27 with TRBJ2-1; no clear D. Germline loops: CDR1 MNHEY, CDR2 SMNVEV (reference sequence). The CDR3 spans 11 residues. Trimming pared 7 bases from V and 4 bases from J, leaving 5 bases between.

This clone showed up just once. This chain uses TRBV7-2 with TRBJ1-2; D may be TRBD1 (6 bases). Germline V gene lookup returns CDR1 SGHTA and CDR2 FQGNSA. The CDR3 loop spans 12 amino acids. Trimming pared 5 bases from V and 7 bases from J, leaving 11 bases between. CDR3 sequence: CASSVQGSGYTF. The CDR3 nucleotides read TGTGCCAGCAGCGTACAGGGAAGTGGCTACACCTTC.

This chain uses TRBV5-1 with TRBJ1-1; 10 bases line up with TRBD1. The CDR3 is made up of 17 amino acids. V gave up 4 bases and J gave up 5 bases; unmatched junction bases: 14. Germline lookup yields CDR1 SGHRS and CDR2 YFSETQ. The CDR3 region has the DNA TGCGCCAGCAGCAGCTCTCCACTAGGACAGGGGGGGACTGAAGCTTTCTTT. It is translated as CASSSSPLGQGGTEAFF.

The V gene is TRBV27, the J gene TRBJ2-3, with TRBD2 matching over 8 bases. Germline V lookup: CDR1 MNHEY, CDR2 SMNVEV (reference sequence). CDR3 length: 14 residues. J gave up 3 bases and V 5 bases, and 4 bases lay outside the gene matches. In DNA, the CDR3 is TGTGCCAGCAGTCCCGGGAGGGAAACAGATACGCAGTATTTT. It is translated as CASSPGRETDTQYF.

The chain uses TRBV6-5 and TRBJ2-3; TRBD1 might be the D (6 bases). The CDR3 totals 14 residues. With 5 bases removed from V and 1 base from J, the gap between germline ends came to 10 bases. The germline V gene encodes CDR1 MNHEY and CDR2 SVGAGI. In DNA form, the CDR3 reads TGTGCCAGCAGTCTTGGACAGCGCACAGATACGCAGTATTTT. Protein sequence: CASSLGQRTDTQYF.

This chain connects TRBV6-1 to TRBJ2-3; 12 nucleotides line up with TRBD2. Germline V CDR1 and CDR2: MNHNS, SASEGT. The V segment lost 2 bases and the J segment 0 bases; nucleotides outside the gene matches: 9. The length of the CDR3 is 19 residues. The CDR3 DNA reads as TGTGCCAGCAGTGAAATTCTAGCAGGGACTAGCGGGAGCACAGATACGCAGTATTTT. The encoded protein is CASSEILAGTSGSTDTQYF.

This CDR3 reads CASSLTGIEQYF. CDR3 DNA: TGTGCCAGCAGCTTAACAGGAATCGAGCAGTACTTC. This rearrangement joins TRBV5-5 to TRBJ2-7; D perhaps matches TRBD1 (5 bases). V was pared by 2 bases and J by 6 bases, with 9 bases between. This CDR3 comprises 12 residues. From germline, CDR1 is SGHKS and CDR2 YYEKEE (reference sequence).

V usage is TRBV5-5 and J usage is TRBJ2-7; 7 bases line up with TRBD1. The CDR3 runs 14 residues. With 0 bases clipped from V and 3 bases from J, the junction kept 3 bases outside the gene matches. Germline V CDR1 and CDR2: SGHKS, YYEKEE (reference sequence). CDR3 sequence reads: CASSLVDRHYEQYF. The CDR3 coding sequence is TGTGCCAGCAGCTTGGTGGACAGGCACTACGAGCAGTACTTC.

This clone turned up a few times. The chain is built from TRBV19 and TRBJ1-1, with D perhaps TRBD1 (6 bases). Trimming took off 3 bases at V and 0 bases at J, with 11 bases between the two ends. This CDR3 is 15 amino acids long. Germline V gene lookup returns CDR1 LNHDA and CDR2 SQIVND (reference sequence). CDR3 DNA: TGTGCCAGTAGTATCGAGGGGACACTGAACACTGAAGCTTTCTTT. Translating it yields CASSIEGTLNTEAFF. The full variable domain, with the rest looked up from reference TRBV19 and TRBJ1-1, is DGGITQSPKYLFRKEGQNVTLSCEQNLNHDAMYWYRQDPGQGLRLIYYSQIVNDFQKGDIAEGYSVSREKKESFPLTVTSAQKNPTAFYLCASSIEGTLNTEAFFGQGTRLTVV.

This chain uses TRBV6-1 with TRBJ2-1; TRBD2 matches 9 bases. Germline lookup yields CDR1 MNHNS and CDR2 SASEGT. There are 15 residues in the CDR3. Unmatched junction bases numbered 12, after V lost 7 bases and J lost 8 bases. CDR3 sequence: CASKSAGTSRDEQFF. CDR3 coding DNA: TGTGCCAGCAAAAGTGCCGGGACTAGCCGCGATGAGCAGTTCTTC.

This clone has only one observation. This chain joins TRBV27 and TRBJ2-1; 7 nucleotides align to TRBD2. Unmatched junction bases numbered 10, after V lost 2 bases and J lost 6 bases. Germline assignment: CDR1 MNHEY and CDR2 SMNVEV (reference sequence). The CDR3 runs 16 residues. This CDR3 reads CASSLNPAGDLNEQFF. The DNA for the CDR3 is TGTGCCAGCAGTTTAAATCCTGCGGGGGACCTCAATGAGCAGTTCTTC.

The chain couples TRBV2 to TRBJ2-7; D not certain. CDR3 length: 11 amino acids. Trimming removed 5 bases from V and 4 bases from J, with 6 bases in between. CDR1 SNHLY and CDR2 FYNNEI come from the germline V gene. The CDR3 sequence is CASSSLYEQYF. The DNA of the CDR3 is TGTGCCAGCAGTAGCCTATACGAGCAGTACTTC.

This rearrangement joins TRBV28 to TRBJ2-7; a weak D match, TRBD1 (6 bases). The CDR3 extends over 17 amino acids. Germline CDR1 MDHEN, CDR2 SYDVKM. The V end was cut by 2 bases, the J end by 1 base, with 18 bases between. CDR3 in amino acids: CASSLEAVGGRSYEQYF. CDR3 DNA sequence: TGTGCCAGCAGTTTAGAGGCCGTAGGGGGACGGTCCTACGAGCAGTACTTC.

The chain links TRBV28 to TRBJ2-2; a possible D gene is TRBD2 (5 bases). The ends were cut back, 2 bases at V and 8 bases at J, with 27 bases in the middle. The CDR3 is made up of 19 amino acids. From germline, CDR1 is MDHEN and CDR2 SYDVKM. CDR3 sequence: CASSLGGLLGVARSGELFF. The CDR3 DNA follows: TGTGCCAGCAGTTTAGGTGGTCTTTTGGGAGTAGCTAGAAGTGGGGAGCTGTTTTTT.

V usage is TRBV6-5 and J usage is TRBJ2-1; 9 nucleotides agree with TRBD2. The CDR3 is 14 residues long. Looked up from germline, CDR1 is MNHEY and CDR2 is SVGAGI. V shed 5 bases, J shed 4 bases, and the junction held 3 bases outside the gene matches. DNA of the CDR3: TGTGCCAGCAGTGCGACTAGCGGATACAATGAGCAGTTCTTC. It is translated as CASSATSGYNEQFF.

The J gene is TRBJ2-1, the V gene TRBV9; D remains unclear. Trimming took 0 bases from V and 0 from J, leaving 7 bases between them. This CDR3 has 15 amino acids. Germline V gene lookup returns CDR1 SGDLS and CDR2 YYNGEE. The CDR3 coding sequence is TGTGCCAGCAGCGTAGATCCGAGCTCCTACAATGAGCAGTTCTTC. This codes for CASSVDPSSYNEQFF.

The V call is TRBV11-2, the J call TRBJ1-1; 8 bases are shared with TRBD1. The V segment lost 5 bases and the J segment 1 base; nucleotides outside the gene matches: 15. The CDR3 totals 18 residues. CDR1 and CDR2 from the germline V gene are SGHAT and FQNNGV. The CDR3 nucleotides are TGTGCCAGCAGCAAACGTAACTCTTTCGACAGGGGGAACACTGAAGCTTTCTTT. Encoded protein: CASSKRNSFDRGNTEAFF.

Turning to this clone: The germline gene is not matched at one end of the junction; a read error may be the cause. This CDR3 is also generated by other DNA sequences in the sample. The rearrangement links TRBV27 to TRBJ2-3; D gene ambiguous. This CDR3 spans 9 amino acids. Germline CDR1 MNHEY, CDR2 SMNVEV (reference sequence). CDR3 protein: CARTYTQYF. In nucleotides, the CDR3 is TGTGCCAGGACATATACACAGTATTTT.

V is TRBV7-9 and J is TRBJ2-5; unclear D gene. Germline loops: CDR1 SEHNR, CDR2 FQNEAQ (reference sequence). This CDR3 has 13 residues. The V and J ends lost 3 bases and 1 base respectively, with 6 bases between them. CDR3 residues: CASSLQAQETQYF. CDR3 DNA: TGTGCCAGCAGCTTGCAGGCCCAAGAGACCCAGTACTTC. The complete variable domain, with remaining parts taken from reference TRBV7-9 and TRBJ2-5, reads DTGVSQNPRHKITKRGQNVTFRCDPISEHNRLYWYRQTLGQGPEFLTYFQNEAQLEKSRLLSDRFSAERPKGSFSTLEIQRTEQGDSAMYLCASSLQAQETQYFGPGTRLLVL.

The rearrangement links TRBV6-5 to TRBJ2-7; D is ambiguous. The ends were cut back, 2 bases at V and 0 bases at J, with 11 bases in the middle. Germline lookup yields CDR1 MNHEY and CDR2 SVGAGI. The CDR3 contains 15 residues. This CDR3 reads CASSYNSRSSYEQYF. The CDR3 DNA sequence: TGTGCCAGCAGTTACAACTCTAGGAGCTCCTACGAGCAGTACTTC.

The gene calls are TRBV5-1 and TRBJ2-5; 8 nucleotides agree with TRBD2. Germline CDR1 and CDR2: SGHRS and YFSETQ. V lost 5 bases and J lost 1; bases outside the gene matches: 13. This CDR3 is 17 amino acids long. CDR3 coding DNA: TGCGCCAGCAGGGGGATCGACGGGAGGGCCACCCAAGAGACCCAGTACTTC. It codes for CASRGIDGRATQETQYF.

The chain couples TRBV2 to TRBJ2-2, with 10 bases identical to TRBD1. The CDR3 contains 15 residues. The V segment lost 6 bases and the J segment 3 bases; nucleotides outside the gene matches: 4. Germline CDR1 is SNHLY and CDR2 is FYNNEI. The CDR3 region is CASRRGQGDTGELFF. The CDR3 coding sequence is TGTGCCAGCAGGAGAGGACAGGGGGACACCGGGGAGCTGTTTTTT.

This clone was seen once. This rearrangement joins TRBV4-1 to TRBJ1-4; D possibly corresponds to TRBD1 (5 bases). V lost 0 bases, J lost 6 bases, and 14 bases lay in between. Germline assignment: CDR1 MGHRA and CDR2 YSYEKL. This CDR3 comprises 16 residues. As DNA, the CDR3 is TGCGCCAGCAGCCAAGAAAGTCGGGCAGGGTATGAAAAACTGTTTTTT. It encodes CASSQESRAGYEKLFF.